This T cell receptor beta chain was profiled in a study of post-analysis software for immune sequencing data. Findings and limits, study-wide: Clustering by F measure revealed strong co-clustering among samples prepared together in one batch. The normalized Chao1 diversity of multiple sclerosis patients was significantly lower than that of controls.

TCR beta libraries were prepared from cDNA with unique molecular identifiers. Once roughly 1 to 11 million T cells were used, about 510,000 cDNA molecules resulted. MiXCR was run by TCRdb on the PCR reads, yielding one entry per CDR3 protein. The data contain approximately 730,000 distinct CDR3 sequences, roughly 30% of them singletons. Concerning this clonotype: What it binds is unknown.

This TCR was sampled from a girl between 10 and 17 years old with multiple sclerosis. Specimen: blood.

The CDR3 protein is CAIRDRAGANVLTF. CDR3 nucleotides: TGTGCCATCAGGGACAGGGCTGGGGCCAACGTCCTGACTTTC. This chain uses TRBV10-3 with TRBJ2-6, with TRBD1 matching over 8 bases. CDR3 size: 14 residues. Germline values: CDR1 ENHRY, CDR2 SYGVKD. J lost 2 bases, V lost 6 bases, and 0 bases had no gene match.